What follows describes a single T cell receptor (beta chain). The antigen is unknown. Documented treatment: roughly 18 received Ad26.COV2.S at low or high dose, single or two shots; 5 received placebo; per-sample allocation not given. Specimen acquisition occurred on day 63 following the initial vaccine or placebo injection. The source of the sample is a study of Ad26.COV2.S vaccination and SARS-CoV-2 variants. Whole-study findings and limits: It was vaccine recipients, not placebo recipients, who had the higher spike-specific TCR breadth.

The repertoire was sequenced with immunoSEQ multiplex PCR; TCRdb's copy has only in-frame clones and lacks some. The table includes about half a million clones, nearly 90% detected once. The sample in question was peripheral blood, obtained in a trial of Ad26.COV2.S vaccine versus placebo. This TCR was recovered from a person between 18 and 65 years old who received the Ad26.COV2.S COVID-19 vaccine or a placebo.

Written as DNA, the CDR3 is TGTGCCTGGAATTACGGCTCTGGAAACACCATATATTTT. Translated: CAWNYGSGNTIYF. The chain recombines TRBV30 with TRBJ1-3; unclear D gene. The germline V gene encodes CDR1 GTSNPN and CDR2 SVGIG (reference sequence). This CDR3 contains 13 residues. The ends were cut back, 4 bases at V and 0 bases at J, with 7 bases in the middle.